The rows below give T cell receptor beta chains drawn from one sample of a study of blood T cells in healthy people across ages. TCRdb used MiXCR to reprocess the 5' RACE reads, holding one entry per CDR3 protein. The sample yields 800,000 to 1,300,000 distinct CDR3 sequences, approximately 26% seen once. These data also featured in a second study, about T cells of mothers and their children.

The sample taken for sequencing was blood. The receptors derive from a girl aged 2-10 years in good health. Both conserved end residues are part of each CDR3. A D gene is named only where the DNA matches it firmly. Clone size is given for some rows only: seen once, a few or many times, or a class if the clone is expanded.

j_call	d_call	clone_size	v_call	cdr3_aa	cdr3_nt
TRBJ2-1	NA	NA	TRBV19	CASSLRQVLNEQFF	TGTGCCAGTAGTCTGAGGCAGGTCTTGAATGAGCAGTTCTTC
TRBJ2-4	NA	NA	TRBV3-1	CASSQDRLAVGNIQYF	TGTGCCAGCAGCCAAGATCGGTTAGCAGTTGGGAACATTCAGTACTTC
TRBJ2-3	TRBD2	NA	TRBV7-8	CASSPLAGPTDTQYF	TGTGCCAGCAGTCCTTTAGCGGGACCCACAGATACGCAGTATTTT
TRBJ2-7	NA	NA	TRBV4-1	CASSQHKGGEQYF	TGCGCCAGCAGCCAACATAAAGGAGGTGAGCAGTACTTC
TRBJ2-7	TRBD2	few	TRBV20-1	CSARRLAGSSYEQYF	TGCAGTGCTAGGAGACTAGCGGGGAGCTCCTACGAGCAGTACTTC
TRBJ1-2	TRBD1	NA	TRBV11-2	CASSPAGGMGDYTF	TGTGCCAGCAGCCCAGCAGGGGGTATGGGTGACTACACCTTC
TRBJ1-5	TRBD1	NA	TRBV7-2	CASSLTGREPQHF	TGTGCCAGCAGCTTGACAGGGCGGGAGCCCCAGCATTTT
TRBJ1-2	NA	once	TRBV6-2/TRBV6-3	CASIRVRANYGYTF	TGTGCCAGCATCCGGGTCCGAGCTAACTACGGCTACACCTTC
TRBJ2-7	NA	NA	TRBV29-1	CSVSGPSYEQYF	TGCAGCGTTTCAGGTCCATCCTACGAGCAGTACTTC
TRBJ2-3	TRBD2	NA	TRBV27	CASKGLAEDTQYF	TGTGCCAGCAAGGGACTAGCTGAAGATACGCAGTATTTT
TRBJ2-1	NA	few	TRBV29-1	CSVTPTRQAGIYNEQFF	TGCAGCGTGACCCCGACCAGACAGGCGGGGATCTACAATGAGCAGTTCTTC
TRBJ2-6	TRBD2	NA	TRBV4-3	CASSPRGGAVSGANVLTF	TGCGCCAGCAGCCCGCGGGGGGGCGCGGTCTCTGGGGCCAACGTCCTGACTTTC
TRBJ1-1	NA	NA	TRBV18	CASSPSRGPNTEAFF	TGTGCCAGCTCACCAAGTCGGGGTCCGAACACTGAAGCTTTCTTT
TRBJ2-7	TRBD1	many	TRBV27	CASSLSGGNFDEQYF	TGTGCCAGCAGTTTATCAGGGGGCAACTTTGACGAGCAGTACTTC
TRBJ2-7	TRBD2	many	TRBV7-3	CASSPGLAGEQYF	TGCGCCAGCAGTCCGGGACTAGCAGGCGAGCAGTACTTC
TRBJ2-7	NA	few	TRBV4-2	CASSQEGQRLLVEQYF	TGTGCCAGCAGCCAAGAAGGCCAGCGGCTTCTAGTAGAGCAGTACTTC
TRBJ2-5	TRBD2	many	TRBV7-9	CASSFGTRGETQYF	TGTGCCAGCAGCTTTGGGACTAGGGGAGAGACCCAGTACTTC
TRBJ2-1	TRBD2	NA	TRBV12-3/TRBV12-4	CASSQTSGRKNEQFF	TGTGCCAGCAGTCAGACTAGCGGGAGGAAAAATGAGCAGTTCTTC
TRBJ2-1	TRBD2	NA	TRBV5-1	CASSLFPSGSSYNEQFF	TGCGCCAGCAGCTTGTTTCCTAGCGGAAGCTCCTACAATGAGCAGTTCTTC
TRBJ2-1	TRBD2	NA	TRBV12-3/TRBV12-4	CASSPLLRERGGRNEQFF	TGTGCCAGCAGTCCCCTCCTTAGGGAGCGGGGGGGCCGCAATGAGCAGTTCTTC
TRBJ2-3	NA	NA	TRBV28	CASQSEGLSADTQYF	TGTGCCAGCCAGTCGGAGGGGCTTAGCGCAGATACGCAGTATTTT
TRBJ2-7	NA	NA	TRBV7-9	CASSFGNGQYF	TGTGCCAGCAGCTTCGGGAATGGGCAGTACTTC
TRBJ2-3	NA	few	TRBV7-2	CASSFLQGITDTQYF	TGTGCCAGCAGCTTTTTACAGGGAATCACAGATACGCAGTATTTT
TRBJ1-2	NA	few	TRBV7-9	CASIGGYTF	TGTGCCAGCATTGGTGGCTACACCTTC
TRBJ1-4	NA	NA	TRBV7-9	CASSQDKLESYGEKLFF	TGTGCCAGCAGCCAGGATAAACTAGAAAGTTATGGTGAAAAACTGTTTTTT
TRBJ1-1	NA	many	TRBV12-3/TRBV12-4	CASSFGTNTEAFF	TGTGCCAGCAGCTTCGGCACAAACACTGAAGCTTTCTTT
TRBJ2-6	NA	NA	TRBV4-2	CASSQGTDFPRIWANVQTF	TGTGCCAGCAGCCAAGGGACAGACTTCCCCCGGATCTGGGCCAACGTCCAGACTTTC
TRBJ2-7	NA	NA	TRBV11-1	CASRSNRNPYEQYF	TGTGCCAGCAGGTCTAATAGGAACCCCTACGAGCAGTACTTC
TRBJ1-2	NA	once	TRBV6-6	CASFSRSWDYGYTF	TGTGCCAGCTTCTCCCGGTCCTGGGACTATGGCTACACCTTC
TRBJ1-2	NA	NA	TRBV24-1	CATSEGVGYTF	TGTGCCACCAGTGAAGGGGTCGGCTACACCTTC
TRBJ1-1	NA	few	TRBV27	CASSLSTQAQAFF	TGTGCCAGCAGTTTATCGACGCAGGCACAAGCTTTCTTT
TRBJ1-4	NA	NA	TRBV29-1	CSVEMEEATNEKLFF	TGCAGCGTTGAAATGGAGGAGGCAACTAATGAAAAACTGTTTTTT
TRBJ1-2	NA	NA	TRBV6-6	CASSWAQVGYTF	TGTGCCAGCAGTTGGGCCCAGGTGGGCTACACCTTC
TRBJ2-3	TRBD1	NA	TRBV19	CASSGVRGQGLGDTQYF	TGTGCCAGTAGTGGTGTGCGGGGACAGGGGTTGGGAGATACGCAGTATTTT
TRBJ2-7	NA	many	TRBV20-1	CSARIRDYEQYF	TGCAGTGCTAGAATCCGGGACTACGAGCAGTACTTC
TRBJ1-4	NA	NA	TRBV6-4	CASSADSLNEKLFF	TGTGCCAGCAGTGCCGACAGCCTTAATGAAAAACTGTTTTTT
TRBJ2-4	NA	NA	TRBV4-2	CASSQEQGVWDIQYF	TGTGCCAGCAGCCAAGAGCAGGGAGTTTGGGACATTCAGTACTTC
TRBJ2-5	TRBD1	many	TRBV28	CASTLTGEETQYF	TGTGCCAGCACCCTTACAGGGGAGGAGACCCAGTACTTC
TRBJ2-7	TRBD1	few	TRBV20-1	CSARETGAYEQYF	TGCAGTGCTAGAGAGACAGGGGCCTACGAGCAGTACTTC
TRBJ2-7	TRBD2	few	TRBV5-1	CASSRGGSPDEQYF	TGCGCCAGCAGCCGCGGGGGATCTCCCGACGAGCAGTACTTC
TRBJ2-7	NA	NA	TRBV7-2	CASSPYGTAYEQYF	TGTGCCAGCAGCCCCTATGGGACGGCCTACGAGCAGTACTTC
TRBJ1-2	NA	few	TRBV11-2	CASSLKHGGYGYTF	TGTGCCAGCAGCTTAAAACATGGTGGCTATGGCTACACCTTC
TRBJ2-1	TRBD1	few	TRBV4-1	CASSQAGQGFGEQFF	TGCGCCAGCAGCCAAGCTGGACAGGGGTTTGGTGAGCAGTTCTTC
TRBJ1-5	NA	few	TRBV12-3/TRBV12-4	CASRWGQGGNQPQHF	TGTGCCAGCAGATGGGGTCAGGGAGGGAATCAGCCCCAGCATTTT
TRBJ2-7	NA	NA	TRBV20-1	CSASDGPVYEQYF	TGCAGTGCTAGTGACGGGCCGGTCTACGAGCAGTACTTC
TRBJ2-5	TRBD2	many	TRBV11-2	CASSLPHSGIGEETQYF	TGTGCCAGCAGCTTACCTCATAGCGGGATCGGGGAAGAGACCCAGTACTTC
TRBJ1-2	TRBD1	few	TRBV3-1	CASSQDLWDRIYGYTF	TGTGCCAGCAGCCAAGATTTATGGGACAGGATCTATGGCTACACCTTC
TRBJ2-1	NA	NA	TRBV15	CATSRDRDPRQFSGDNEQFF	TGTGCCACCAGCAGAGATCGGGACCCTCGGCAGTTCAGCGGCGACAATGAGCAGTTCTTC